This is a list of T cell receptor beta chains from one sample in a study of cytomegalovirus exposure and HLA in healthy donors. Sequencing was performed with immunoSEQ multiplex PCR; in TCRdb, only in-frame clones are kept and a portion is missing. The data contain about 140,000 clones, around 77% of them singletons. The specimen was PBMCs. Receptors originate from a man between 25 and 39 years old in good health and CMV-seronegative. CDR3s include the opening cysteine and the closing phenylalanine or tryptophan. A D gene is named only where the DNA matches it firmly. For some rows the clone size is stated as once, few or many, or as a class when expanded; others skip it.

v_gene	abundance	d_gene	j_gene	CDR3nt	CDR3aa
TRBV6-1	.	.	TRBJ2-7	TGTGCCAGCACCCAGAGGGGGGGCCTCTACGAGCAGTACTTC	CASTQRGGLYEQYF
TRBV5-5	once	TRBD2	TRBJ2-2	TGTGCCAGCAGCATGACTAGCGGGGTGCCCACCGGGGAGCTGTTTTTT	CASSMTSGVPTGELFF
TRBV29-1	.	.	TRBJ1-2	TGCAGCGTTGATGCCTGGACATATGGCTACACCTTC	CSVDAWTYGYTF
TRBV11-2	.	.	TRBJ1-4	TGTGCCAGCAGCTTAGATCCGGGACACCGGATCGGAGAAAAACTGTTTTTT	CASSLDPGHRIGEKLFF
TRBV5-8	.	TRBD2	TRBJ2-1	TGTGCCAGCAGCTTGGGTTCTAGCGGCTACAATGAGCAGTTCTTC	CASSLGSSGYNEQFF
TRBV19	.	TRBD2	TRBJ2-1	TGTGCCAGTAGTCACCCGGGGCCTAGCGGGTTTGTTGAGCAGTTCTTC	CASSHPGPSGFVEQFF
TRBV10-3	.	TRBD2	TRBJ2-7	TGTGCCATCAGTGAGACTAGCGGGAGCTCCTACGAGCAGTACTTC	CAISETSGSSYEQYF
TRBV10-2	.	.	TRBJ1-5	TGCGCCAGCAGTGAGCCTAGCCTACAGGGCTGGCCTAATCAGCCCCAGCATTTT	CASSEPSLQGWPNQPQHF
TRBV9	.	TRBD2	TRBJ2-1	TGTGCCAGCAGCGTAGATGAACTAGCGTATAACAATGAGCAGTTCTTC	CASSVDELAYNNEQFF
TRBV28	.	.	TRBJ2-7	TGTGCCAGCAGTTTAATTGGGGCCTACCACGAGCAGTACTTC	CASSLIGAYHEQYF
TRBV4-1	few	.	TRBJ2-1	TGCGCCAGCAGCCAAGTATCCGGGAATGAGCAGTTCTTC	CASSQVSGNEQFF
TRBV9	.	.	TRBJ2-1	TGTGCCAGCAGCGTAGCGGTAGCGGAGTACAATGAGCAGTTCTTC	CASSVAVAEYNEQFF
TRBV12-5	.	TRBD2	TRBJ2-1	TGTGCTAGTGGTAACAGACTAGCGCGGCAGTTCTTC	CASGNRLARQFF
TRBV19	.	TRBD2	TRBJ2-1	TGTGCCAGTATGCCCCAGCGGGATTATAACAATGAGCAGTTCTTC	CASMPQRDYNNEQFF
TRBV10-3	.	.	TRBJ2-5	TGTGCCATCGGGGTAGCGGATCAAGAGACCCAGTACTTC	CAIGVADQETQYF
TRBV6-5	.	.	TRBJ1-1	TGTGCCAGCAGTTCTACTGGGACTTCTGAAGCTTTCTTT	CASSSTGTSEAFF
TRBV2	.	.	TRBJ1-1	TGTGCCAGCAGTGAATTGGGGGGGGGAAACACTGAAGCTTTCTTT	CASSELGGGNTEAFF
TRBV6-5	.	TRBD1	TRBJ2-1	TGTGCCAGCAGGAAACAGGGGCGGAACAATGAGCAGTTCTTC	CASRKQGRNNEQFF